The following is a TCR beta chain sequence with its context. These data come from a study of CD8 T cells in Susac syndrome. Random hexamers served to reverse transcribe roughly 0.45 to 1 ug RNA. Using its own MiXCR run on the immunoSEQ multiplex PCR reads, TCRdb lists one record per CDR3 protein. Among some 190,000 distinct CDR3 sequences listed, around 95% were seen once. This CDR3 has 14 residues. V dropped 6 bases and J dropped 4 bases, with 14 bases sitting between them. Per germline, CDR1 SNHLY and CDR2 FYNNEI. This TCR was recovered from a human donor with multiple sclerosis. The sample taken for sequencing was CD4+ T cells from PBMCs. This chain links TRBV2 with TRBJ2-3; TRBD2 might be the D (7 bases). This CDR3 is CASSPGGGADTQYF. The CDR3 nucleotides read TGTGCCAGCAGCCCTGGGGGGGGCGCAGATACGCAGTATTTT.